These 15 T cell receptor beta chains share one sample of origin, sequenced in a study of blood T cell repertoires in COVID-19. This table comes from immunoSEQ multiplex PCR, and its TCRdb copy is limited to in-frame clones, with some not included. In the table there are roughly 41,000 clones, about 85% of which are singletons. Sequenced material: peripheral blood. The receptors were sampled from a woman older than 75 with acute or convalescent COVID-19.

This chain uses TRBV3-1 (or the pseudogene TRBV3-2) with TRBJ2-3; D perhaps matches TRBD1 (5 bases). Trimming left V 0 bases short and J 3 bases short, with 13 bases between. The germline CDR1 and CDR2 sequences are LGHDT and YNNKEL (reference sequence). The CDR3 has 16 residues. This chain's CDR3 is CASSQEAGPRTDTQYF. In nucleotides, the CDR3 is TGTGCCAGCAGCCAAGAGGCAGGGCCCCGGACAGATACGCAGTATTTT.

The J gene is TRBJ1-1, the V gene TRBV4-1; 9 nucleotides line up with TRBD1. J was trimmed by 8 bases and V by 4 bases; bases with no gene match: 11. This CDR3 comprises 15 residues. Germline CDR1 and CDR2: MGHRA and YSYEKL. The CDR3, as DNA: TGCGCCAGCAGCCCGTTAACAGGGGGCCGTGGAGAAGCTTTCTTT. It specifies CASSPLTGGRGEAFF.

This clone was seen a few times. J is TRBJ1-2 and V is TRBV6-5, with D perhaps matching TRBD1 (6 bases). V was clipped by 5 bases and J by 4 bases, with 8 bases between them. The CDR3 runs to 12 residues. CDR1 MNHEY and CDR2 SVGAGI come from the germline V gene. CDR3 sequence reads: CASSTGTYGYTF. The CDR3 DNA is TGTGCCAGCAGTACAGGGACCTATGGCTACACCTTC.

The chain combines TRBV5-1 with TRBJ2-5; 15 bases line up with TRBD2. The CDR3 has 16 residues. CDR1 and CDR2 from the germline V gene are SGHRS and YFSETQ. With 3 bases clipped from V and 4 bases from J, the junction kept 4 bases outside the gene matches. Here the CDR3 DNA reads TGCGCCAGCAGCTGGACTAGCGGGGGGGCGGGAGAGACCCAGTACTTC. This encodes CASSWTSGGAGETQYF. Combining the CDR3 with reference TRBV5-1 and TRBJ2-5 gives the whole variable domain KAGVTQTPRYLIKTRGQQVTLSCSPISGHRSVSWYQQTPGQGLQFLFEYFSETQRNKGNFPGRFSGRQFSNSRSEMNVSTLELGDSALYLCASSWTSGGAGETQYFGPGTRLLVL.

The V gene is TRBV29-1, the J gene TRBJ1-1; the D is unclear. V gave up 6 bases and J gave up 0 bases, with 11 bases separating them. The CDR3 runs to 13 residues. CDR1 is SQVTM and CDR2 is ANQGSEA in the germline V gene. CDR3 nucleotides: TGCAGCGTCCGGCAGCGCCTGAACACTGAAGCTTTCTTT. Its protein is CSVRQRLNTEAFF.

V usage is TRBV9 and J usage is TRBJ1-1; D is undetermined. From germline, CDR1 is SGDLS and CDR2 YYNGEE. V shed 0 bases and J shed 0 bases, with 6 bases lying between them. CDR3 size: 14 residues. CDR3 nucleotide sequence: TGTGCCAGCAGCGTAGAGCCCCTGAACACTGAAGCTTTCTTT. Its protein is CASSVEPLNTEAFF.

CDR3 sequence (DNA): TGTGCCAGTAGTACCAAGGGCCGCGGAGGCTATGGCTACACCTTC. Translation gives CASSTKGRGGYGYTF. The genes are TRBV19 and TRBJ1-2; D not resolved. Trimming stripped 4 bases from V and 4 bases from J, with 16 bases between. The germline CDR1 and CDR2 sequences are LNHDA and SQIVND (reference sequence). CDR3 length: 15 amino acids.

The chain joins TRBV18 to TRBJ2-2, with TRBD2 as a possible D gene (6 bases). Deletions cut 9 bases from V and 1 base from J, with 15 bases between. Germline CDR1 reads KGHSH; CDR2 reads LQKENI. The CDR3 spans 15 residues. The chain's CDR3 is CASDRGGMNTGELFF. CDR3 nucleotides: TGTGCCAGTGACCGTGGGGGGATGAACACCGGGGAGCTGTTTTTT.

The chain couples TRBV30 to TRBJ2-3, with no clear D. CDR1 and CDR2 from the germline V gene are GTSNPN and SVGIG (reference sequence). The V end was cut by 2 bases, the J end by 2 bases, with 8 bases between. The CDR3 totals 13 residues. The CDR3 sequence: CAWSSLATDTQYF. CDR3 nucleotide sequence: TGTGCCTGGAGTTCCTTAGCCACAGATACGCAGTATTTT.

The chain employs TRBV3-1 (or the pseudogene TRBV3-2) and TRBJ1-5; maybe TRBD1 (6 bases). The germline V gene has CDR1 LGHDT and CDR2 YNNKEL (reference sequence). The CDR3 spans 14 residues. V lost 4 bases, J lost 1 base, and 8 bases lay in between. CDR3 in amino acids: CASSLRGSNQPQHF. The CDR3 bases are TGTGCCAGCAGCCTTAGGGGGAGCAATCAGCCCCAGCATTTT.

This sequence joins TRBV11-3 and TRBJ1-2; no clear D gene. V lost 3 bases and J 8 bases, leaving 13 bases between the germline ends. The CDR3 has 13 residues. Germline-derived CDR1 and CDR2 are SGHNT and YENEEA. The CDR3 is CASSFKGRRGYTF. DNA for the CDR3: TGTGCCAGCAGCTTCAAAGGAAGGAGAGGCTACACCTTC.

This clone came up many times. This chain joins TRBV9 and TRBJ2-7; D is perhaps TRBD1 (7 bases). V gave up 4 bases and J gave up 6 bases, with 14 bases separating them. From germline, CDR1 is SGDLS and CDR2 YYNGEE. The CDR3 spans 13 residues. The CDR3 nucleotides are TGTGCCAGCAGCCCTCCTCAGGGGGGCGAGCAGTACTTC. Its protein is CASSPPQGGEQYF.

Note on this clone: The sample contains more than one DNA sequence encoding this CDR3. The CDR3 DNA sequence: TGTGCCAGCAGGGGCAGCAATCAGCCCCAGCATTTT. It codes for CASRGSNQPQHF. The chain uses TRBV28 and TRBJ1-5; D unclear. The CDR3 sequence is 12 residues long. From germline, CDR1 is MDHEN and CDR2 SYDVKM. With 6 bases removed from V and 1 base from J, the gap between germline ends came to 4 bases.

This chain connects TRBV20-1 to TRBJ2-3; D is perhaps TRBD2 (6 bases). The CDR3 runs to 14 residues. Germline V gene lookup returns CDR1 DFQATT and CDR2 SNEGSKA (reference sequence). The V end lost 3 bases, the J end lost 0 bases, and 10 bases lay between the germline ends. CDR3 residues: CSASILASTDTQYF. The DNA of the CDR3 is TGCAGTGCTAGTATACTAGCCAGCACAGATACGCAGTATTTT.

V is TRBV21-1 and J is TRBJ1-5. TRBV21-1 is a pseudogene. CDR3 length equals 17 residues. This CDR3 reads CASTQKWEVRSNQPQHF. Written as DNA, the CDR3 is TGTGCCAGCACCCAAAAGTGGGAGGTTCGTAGCAATCAGCCCCAGCATTTT.